A single sample is the source of the 23 T cell receptor beta chains below, sequenced in a study of blood T cell repertoires in COVID-19. Method: immunoSEQ multiplex PCR; TCRdb's copy keeps in-frame clones and lacks some. Of roughly 70,000 clones listed, about 80% are singletons. The sample comprised peripheral blood. The receptors originated from a human donor in a cohort sampled during active COVID-19.

This clone showed up just once. The genes are TRBV28 and TRBJ2-5, with TRBD2 matching over 12 bases. The V gene's germline CDR1 is MDHEN and CDR2 SYDVKM. With V trimmed by 5 bases and J by 4 bases, 5 bases remained unmatched. The CDR3 has 15 amino acids. The CDR3 DNA reads as TGTGCCAGCAGTCTCGGACTAGCGGGACGAGAGACCCAGTACTTC. It translates to CASSLGLAGRETQYF.

This clone was counted once. The chain combines TRBV28 with TRBJ2-7, with TRBD1 identical over 11 bases. The germline V gene encodes CDR1 MDHEN and CDR2 SYDVKM. The trim removed 5 bases at V and 4 bases at J, leaving 7 bases unmatched. The CDR3 length is 15 residues. The CDR3 sequence: CASSPADRGPYEQYF. As DNA, the CDR3 is TGTGCCAGCAGTCCGGCGGACAGGGGGCCATACGAGCAGTACTTC.

This chain joins TRBV7-9 and TRBJ2-7; possible D gene TRBD1, 6 bases. Germline lookup yields CDR1 SEHNR and CDR2 FQNEAQ (reference sequence). The CDR3 sequence is 13 residues long. The germline V and J ends were trimmed by 5 bases and 6 bases, with 14 bases remaining between them. This CDR3 reads CASSTEDRIEQYF. CDR3 nucleotides: TGTGCCAGCAGCACGGAAGACAGGATCGAGCAGTACTTC.

This clone was seen repeatedly, ten times or more. The chain links TRBV6-1 to TRBJ2-7; D might be TRBD1 (5 bases). The CDR3 extends over 16 amino acids. Germline CDR1 MNHNS, CDR2 SASEGT. V shed 1 base and J shed 0 bases, with 13 bases lying between them. CDR3 sequence: CASSEEWTPPSYEQYF. As DNA, the CDR3 is TGTGCCAGCAGTGAAGAATGGACACCACCCTCCTACGAGCAGTACTTC.

The gene calls are TRBV6-5 and TRBJ1-4; 7 nucleotides align to TRBD1. V shed 5 bases and J 3 bases; nucleotides not matched to a gene: 6. This CDR3 is 15 amino acids long. In germline, CDR1 is MNHEY, CDR2 SVGAGI. The CDR3 region is CASSRQGRSNEKLFF. Written as DNA, the CDR3 is TGTGCCAGCAGTAGACAGGGTCGATCTAATGAAAAACTGTTTTTT.

CDR3: CASSRTSGRFEQYF. In DNA, the CDR3 is TGTGCCAGCAGTAGGACTAGCGGGAGGTTCGAGCAGTACTTC. This rearrangement joins TRBV27 to TRBJ2-7; 14 nucleotides line up with TRBD2. CDR1 and CDR2 from the germline V gene are MNHEY and SMNVEV (reference sequence). The CDR3 loop spans 14 amino acids. J lost 6 bases, V lost 5 bases, and 3 bases had no gene match.

The V call is TRBV5-8, the J call TRBJ2-7; D uncertain. The V gene lost 4 bases and the J gene lost 5 bases, with 10 bases spanning the gap. Germline loops: CDR1 SGHTS, CDR2 YDEGEE. The CDR3 sequence is 12 residues long. As DNA, the CDR3 is TGTGCCAGCAGCCTAGGCACCCACGAGCAGTACTTC. It encodes CASSLGTHEQYF.

The J gene is TRBJ1-2, the V gene TRBV27, with 9 bases that match TRBD1. The V segment lost 5 bases and the J segment 7 bases; nucleotides outside the gene matches: 11. CDR3 length: 15 amino acids. CDR1 is MNHEY and CDR2 is SMNVEV in the germline V gene (reference sequence). The CDR3 DNA reads as TGTGCCAGCAGTCCCCGGGACAGGGCATCTTCTGGCTACACCTTC. It is translated as CASSPRDRASSGYTF.

On this clone: The junction differs from germline at one of its ends, possibly a read error. This chain connects TRBV7-7 to TRBJ2-5; no reliable D call. Germline V lookup: CDR1 SSHAT, CDR2 FNYEAQ (reference sequence). This CDR3 is built from 15 residues. The CDR3 protein is CASSLAVTGQETQYF. The CDR3 DNA follows: TGTGCTAGCAGCTTAGCCGTGACGGGCCAAGAGACCCAGTACTTC.

The CDR3 sequence: CASSSLTLAGGGEQYF. The CDR3, as DNA: TGTGCCAGCAGCTCCCTGACACTAGCGGGAGGTGGAGAGCAGTACTTC. The chain is built from TRBV7-2 and TRBJ2-7; 12 positions match TRBD2. This CDR3 is built from 16 residues. Germline values: CDR1 SGHTA, CDR2 FQGNSA. The trim removed 4 bases at V and 7 bases at J, leaving 11 bases unmatched.

The rearrangement joins TRBV19 to TRBJ2-6, with D perhaps matching TRBD2 (6 bases). Trimming took 8 bases from V and 0 from J, leaving 14 bases between them. From germline, CDR1 is LNHDA and CDR2 SQIVND (reference sequence). CDR3 length: 16 amino acids. CDR3 in amino acids: CASFPGGSSGANVLTF. Written as DNA, the CDR3 is TGTGCCAGTTTTCCCGGAGGGAGCTCTGGGGCCAACGTCCTGACTTTC.

The CDR3 reads CASSHPGLASTDTQYF. For the CDR3, the DNA is TGTGCCAGCAGCCACCCGGGACTAGCGAGCACAGATACGCAGTATTTT. The chain combines TRBV27 with TRBJ2-3; 10 nucleotides match TRBD2. There are 16 residues in the CDR3. V shed 6 bases and J 0 bases; nucleotides not matched to a gene: 6. Germline V gene data show CDR1 as MNHEY and CDR2 as SMNVEV (reference sequence).

The rearrangement joins TRBV28 to TRBJ1-4, with a possible D match to TRBD1 (6 bases). The germline V and J ends were trimmed by 6 bases and 8 bases, with 16 bases remaining between them. This CDR3 contains 14 residues. Per the germline V gene, CDR1 is MDHEN and CDR2 is SYDVKM. CDR3 residues: CASSPEQGEEKLFF. The CDR3, as DNA: TGTGCCAGCAGCCCCGAACAGGGTGAGGAAAAACTGTTTTTT.

This clone was detected once. The chain has TRBV28 and TRBJ1-1; TRBD1 is a possible D gene (5 bases). V lost 4 bases and J 4 bases, leaving 7 bases between the germline ends. The CDR3 extends over 12 amino acids. CDR1 is MDHEN, CDR2 SYDVKM, per germline. CDR3 DNA sequence: TGTGCCAGCAGTTCCAGGGCCACTGAAGCTTTCTTT. Translation: CASSSRATEAFF.

J is TRBJ1-3 and V is TRBV4-3, with D possibly matching TRBD1 (5 bases). With 3 bases removed from V and 3 bases from J, the gap between germline ends came to 12 bases. The CDR3 length is 15 residues. Germline V gives CDR1 LGHNA, CDR2 YSLEER. CDR3 loop: CASSQRGGSGNTIYF. The CDR3 DNA sequence: TGCGCCAGCAGCCAGCGGGGGGGGAGTGGAAACACCATATATTTT.

This chain connects TRBV5-3 to TRBJ2-2; possibly TRBD2 for D (6 bases). TRBV5-3 is flagged as an ORF with uncertain function. The CDR3 spans 15 residues. Trimming cost V 3 bases and J 4 bases, with 13 bases left between them. The CDR3 spells CARSWRGPFTGELFF. CDR3 nucleotides: TGTGCCAGAAGCTGGCGGGGCCCGTTCACCGGGGAGCTGTTTTTT.

V is TRBV28 and J is TRBJ1-2; D perhaps matches TRBD1 (5 bases). CDR1 MDHEN and CDR2 SYDVKM come from the germline V gene. The CDR3 runs 13 residues. V lost 3 bases and J 5 bases, leaving 10 bases between the germline ends. The CDR3 sequence: CASSFDRSYGYTF. The CDR3 DNA follows: TGTGCCAGCAGTTTCGACAGATCATATGGCTACACCTTC.

The chain joins TRBV6-1 to TRBJ2-3; tentatively, D is TRBD2 (5 bases). The CDR3 length is 16 residues. V was shortened by 0 bases and J by 5 bases, with 15 bases between the two germline ends. Germline CDR1 MNHNS, CDR2 SASEGT. The CDR3 coding sequence is TGTGCCAGCAGTGAAGCGCATCTAGCCGTTCAAGATACGCAGTATTTT. As protein: CASSEAHLAVQDTQYF.

CDR3 nucleotides: TGTGCCAGCAGCAAAGGGGGGGATCAGCCCCAGCATTTT. Translated, it gives CASSKGGDQPQHF. The rearrangement uses TRBV7-8 and TRBJ1-5, with TRBD1 as a possible D gene (6 bases). Germline CDR1 and CDR2: SGHVS and FQNEAQ. Trimming left V 5 bases short and J 5 bases short, with 10 bases between. This CDR3 is 13 amino acids long.

The chain joins TRBV27 to TRBJ1-5; D gene unclear. CDR1 is MNHEY and CDR2 is SMNVEV in the germline V gene (reference sequence). Trimming cost V 3 bases and J 4 bases, with 7 bases left between them. This CDR3 comprises 13 residues. The CDR3 region has the DNA TGTGCCAGCAGTTTTGGTCGGAATCAGCCCCAGCATTTT. It specifies CASSFGRNQPQHF.

This rearrangement joins TRBV18 to TRBJ2-1; D not certain. Germline CDR1 is KGHSH and CDR2 is LQKENI. The CDR3 runs 13 residues. The V gene lost 3 bases and the J gene lost 5 bases, with 8 bases spanning the gap. The CDR3 DNA reads TGTGCCAGCTCACCGTTTACAGACAATGAGCAGTTCTTC. It codes for CASSPFTDNEQFF.

This clone has just one count. The chain combines TRBV5-1 with TRBJ1-4; 7 bases match TRBD1. Germline CDR1 reads SGHRS; CDR2 reads YFSETQ. The CDR3 runs 17 residues. V shed 5 bases and J 3 bases; nucleotides not matched to a gene: 13. CDR3 DNA: TGCGCCAGCAGACAAAGACAGGGACTGGGGGCTAATGAAAAACTGTTTTTT. Its translation is CASRQRQGLGANEKLFF.

This clone has only a few counts. The chain employs TRBV5-5 and TRBJ2-7, with D tentatively TRBD2 (6 bases). Germline CDR1 SGHKS, CDR2 YYEKEE (reference sequence). V lost 5 bases, J lost 0 bases, and 15 bases lay in between. The CDR3 has 15 residues. The CDR3 DNA is TGTGCCAGCAGTTGGGGGACTGCCCCCTCCTACGAGCAGTACTTC. Its protein product is CASSWGTAPSYEQYF. Full variable domain (remainder filled in from reference TRBV5-5 and TRBJ2-7): DAGVTQSPTHLIKTRGQQVTLRCSPISGHKSVSWYQQVLGQGPQFIFQYYEKEERGRGNFPDRFSARQFPNYSSELNVNALLLGDSALYLCASSWGTAPSYEQYFGPGTRLTVT.